This passage covers 17 T cell receptor beta chains from one sample sequenced in a study of cytomegalovirus exposure and HLA in healthy donors (dated by TCRdb to 2016 to 2017). To prepare the library, the immunoSEQ multiplex PCR assay was applied. TCRdb limited this immuneACCESS table to in-frame rearrangements with V and J called. A share of clones is missing; checked studies link under half to unresolved V genes, and the rest is unexplained. A total of about 56,000 clones appear in this sample, roughly 93% of them only once. The top ten clones comprise 1.7% of the sample. Source material: PBMCs. Every receptor here comes from a woman aged 18-29 years in good health and CMV-seropositive.

The gene calls are TRBV11-2 and TRBJ1-2; D ambiguous. The CDR3 spans 12 residues. CDR1 is SGHAT, CDR2 FQNNGV, per germline. Trimming removed 1 base from V and 6 bases from J, with 6 bases in between. CDR3 sequence: CASSLAGDGYTF. CDR3 in DNA: TGTGCCAGCAGCTTAGCCGGGGATGGCTACACCTTC.

V and J are TRBV27 and TRBJ2-1; 10 bases match TRBD2. Germline CDR1 is MNHEY and CDR2 is SMNVEV (reference sequence). The ends lost 5 bases at V and 8 bases at J; junction bases unmatched: 6. The CDR3 contains 14 residues. Here the CDR3 reads CASSERGGVHEQFF. The CDR3 coding sequence is TGTGCCAGCAGTGAGCGGGGGGGCGTCCATGAGCAGTTCTTC.

The J gene is TRBJ2-1, the V gene TRBV6-4, with TRBD2 identical over 8 bases. V was clipped by 5 bases and J by 8 bases; unmatched bases: 8. CDR1 is MRHNA and CDR2 is SNTAGT in the germline V gene. CDR3 size: 14 residues. CDR3 coding DNA: TGTGCCAGCAGTTCCACCGGGACTAGTGATGAGCAGTTCTTC. Its protein product is CASSSTGTSDEQFF.

This sequence joins TRBV6-6 and TRBJ2-7, with 7 bases fitting TRBD1. Germline values: CDR1 MNHNY, CDR2 SVGAGI (reference sequence). This CDR3 comprises 15 residues. V lost 6 bases, J lost 3 bases, and 11 bases stayed unmatched. The CDR3 spells CASSRPGQRLYEQYF. CDR3 in DNA: TGTGCCAGCAGCAGGCCGGGACAGAGACTCTACGAGCAGTACTTC.

J is TRBJ1-4 and V is TRBV30; 8 bases line up with TRBD1. Trimming at V came to 4 bases and at J to 5 bases, leaving 9 bases not matched to a gene. The CDR3 covers 15 residues. From germline, CDR1 is GTSNPN and CDR2 SVGIG (reference sequence). The CDR3 is CAWTRIGQGNEKLFF. CDR3 nucleotides: TGTGCCTGGACCAGAATAGGACAGGGAAATGAAAAACTGTTTTTT.

V and J are TRBV5-1 and TRBJ2-4; TRBD1 aligns across 10 bases. Germline values: CDR1 SGHRS, CDR2 YFSETQ. The CDR3 is 16 residues long. The V gene end was trimmed by 0 bases and the J gene end by 7 bases; junction bases not matched to a gene: 7. The CDR3 DNA reads TGCGCCAGCAGCTTGGACCTGGGACAGGGGCCTAACATTCAGTACTTC. This codes for CASSLDLGQGPNIQYF.

The CDR3 protein is CASSLGQGTANYGYTF. In nucleotides, the CDR3 is TGTGCCAGCAGCTTGGGTCAGGGAACTGCTAACTATGGCTACACCTTC. The chain employs TRBV5-4 and TRBJ1-2, with D possibly matching TRBD1 (5 bases). The CDR3 spans 16 residues. Germline V gives CDR1 SGHNT, CDR2 YYREEE (reference sequence). The V end lost 0 bases, the J end lost 0 bases, and 12 bases lay between the germline ends.

The chain has TRBV19 and TRBJ2-3, with 8 bases fitting TRBD2. Germline V gene lookup returns CDR1 LNHDA and CDR2 SQIVND (reference sequence). The trim removed 3 bases at V and 3 bases at J, leaving 5 bases unmatched. The CDR3 length is 15 residues. The CDR3 nucleotides are TGTGCCAGTAGTATCGGGGGGGTATTGACAGATACGCAGTATTTT. Its protein product is CASSIGGVLTDTQYF.

V gene TRBV7-2 combines with J gene TRBJ2-5, with D maybe TRBD1 (5 bases). Germline V gene sequence: CDR1 SGHTA, CDR2 FQGNSA. Deletions cut 4 bases from V and 4 bases from J, with 16 bases between. This CDR3 is 15 amino acids long. CDR3 bases: TGTGCCAGCAGCTCAGGTCTCGGCAGGGCAGAGACCCAGTACTTC. Amino acid sequence: CASSSGLGRAETQYF.

The chain carries TRBV28 and TRBJ1-1; D gene ambiguous. Germline lookup yields CDR1 MDHEN and CDR2 SYDVKM. V was pared by 6 bases and J by 0 bases, with 14 bases between. This CDR3 has 15 amino acids. Here the CDR3 reads CASRVSRVLNTEAFF. The CDR3 DNA sequence: TGTGCCAGCAGAGTTTCTCGCGTCCTGAACACTGAAGCTTTCTTT.

The CDR3 region is CASSEPPTGLATGEQYF. The DNA of the CDR3 is TGTGCCAGCAGTGAGCCCCCCACGGGTCTAGCAACTGGCGAGCAGTACTTC. The gene calls are TRBV6-4 and TRBJ2-7, with D tentatively TRBD2 (5 bases). The CDR3 length is 17 residues. From germline, CDR1 is MRHNA and CDR2 SNTAGT. Trimming took off 3 bases at V and 6 bases at J, with 24 bases between the two ends.

The rearrangement links TRBV19 to TRBJ2-7; D possibly corresponds to TRBD2 (5 bases). Germline values: CDR1 LNHDA, CDR2 SQIVND (reference sequence). V dropped 1 base and J dropped 6 bases, with 7 bases sitting between them. The CDR3 length is 12 residues. CDR3 DNA: TGTGCCAGTAGTATAGGAGGGAGCGAGCAGTACTTC. Protein sequence: CASSIGGSEQYF.

The chain joins TRBV6-1 to TRBJ2-1; tentative D call: TRBD2 (7 bases). Deletions cut 1 base from V and 9 bases from J, with 16 bases between. Germline V lookup: CDR1 MNHNS, CDR2 SASEGT. This CDR3 comprises 15 residues. CDR3 sequence reads: CASSEDPGGQGEQFF. The CDR3 DNA reads TGTGCCAGCAGTGAAGATCCGGGGGGCCAGGGTGAGCAGTTCTTC.

The gene calls are TRBV2 and TRBJ2-7; TRBD1 might be the D (6 bases). This CDR3 region has 12 residues. V was cut by 8 bases and J by 5 bases, with 13 bases left in between. Per the germline V gene, CDR1 is SNHLY and CDR2 is FYNNEI. The CDR3 nucleotides are TGTGCCAGCTTACAGGGCAGGAACGAGCAGTACTTC. Protein product: CASLQGRNEQYF.

J is TRBJ1-2 and V is TRBV18, with D perhaps TRBD1 (6 bases). The CDR3 contains 14 residues. The germline V gene has CDR1 KGHSH and CDR2 LQKENI. V lost 6 bases and J lost 5, with 16 bases in between. The CDR3 bases are TGTGCCAGCTCGAGTACGGACAGTGTTTATGGCTACACCTTC. Its protein product is CASSSTDSVYGYTF.

V usage is TRBV28 and J usage is TRBJ1-3; D is uncertain. With 7 bases removed from V and 0 bases from J, the gap between germline ends came to 25 bases. CDR1 and CDR2 (germline): MDHEN, SYDVKM. This CDR3 comprises 19 residues. The CDR3 here is CASTNILNRLSPSGNTIYF. CDR3 DNA sequence: TGTGCCAGCACAAACATACTAAACCGACTAAGCCCCTCTGGAAACACCATATATTTT.

The chain is built from TRBV7-9 and TRBJ2-5; perhaps TRBD2 as D (5 bases). Germline V gives CDR1 SEHNR, CDR2 FQNEAQ (reference sequence). This CDR3 comprises 17 residues. V lost 1 base and J lost 1, with 16 bases in between. The CDR3 DNA is TGTGCCAGCAGCTTAGTAGGGCTCTACGCGGGCCAAGAGACCCAGTACTTC. As protein: CASSLVGLYAGQETQYF.